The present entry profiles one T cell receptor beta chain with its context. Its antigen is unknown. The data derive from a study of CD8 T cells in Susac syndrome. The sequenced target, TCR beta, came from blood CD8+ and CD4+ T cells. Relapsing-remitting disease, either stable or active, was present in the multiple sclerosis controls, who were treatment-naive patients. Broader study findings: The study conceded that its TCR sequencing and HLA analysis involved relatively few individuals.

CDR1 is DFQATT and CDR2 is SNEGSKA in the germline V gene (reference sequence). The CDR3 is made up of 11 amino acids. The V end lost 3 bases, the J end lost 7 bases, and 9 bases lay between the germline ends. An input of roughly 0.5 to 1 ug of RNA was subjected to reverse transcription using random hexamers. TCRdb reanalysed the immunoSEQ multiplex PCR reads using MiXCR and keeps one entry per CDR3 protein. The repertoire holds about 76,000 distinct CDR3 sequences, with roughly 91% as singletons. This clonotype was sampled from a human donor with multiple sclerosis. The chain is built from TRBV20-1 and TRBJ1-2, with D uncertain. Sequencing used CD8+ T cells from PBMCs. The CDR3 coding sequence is TGCAGTGCTAGGGAGGGAGGTGGCTACACCTTC. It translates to CSAREGGGYTF.